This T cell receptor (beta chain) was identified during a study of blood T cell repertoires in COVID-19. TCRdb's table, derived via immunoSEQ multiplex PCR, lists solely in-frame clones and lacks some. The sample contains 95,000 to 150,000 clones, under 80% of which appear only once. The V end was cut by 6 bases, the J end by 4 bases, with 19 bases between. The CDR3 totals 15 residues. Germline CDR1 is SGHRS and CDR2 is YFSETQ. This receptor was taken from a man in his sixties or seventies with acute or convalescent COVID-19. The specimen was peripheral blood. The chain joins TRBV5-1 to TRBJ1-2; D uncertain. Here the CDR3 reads CASTPGGKATYGYTF. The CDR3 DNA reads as TGCGCCAGCACCCCCGGCGGGAAGGCTACCTATGGCTACACCTTC.